This T cell receptor beta chain was sequenced in a study of T cell responses to AZD1222 COVID-19 vaccine. Measured with immunoSEQ multiplex PCR; TCRdb has only the in-frame clones, and not every one. The sample contains around 50,000 clones, roughly 80% of which appear only once. Deletions cut 1 base from V and 4 bases from J, with 10 bases between. CDR1 is GTSNPN and CDR2 is SVGIG in the germline V gene (reference sequence). CDR3 length equals 13 residues. Study-level findings and limits: Spike was spanned by vaccine-associated CD4 TCRs, which were dominant at 160-218 and 743-854. Clonal diversity was possibly underestimated, and white British individuals and females predominated among donors. At study baseline, merely roughly 6 AZD1222 recipients were seropositive.

Notes on this clone: Its target is unknown.

The clonotype was recovered from an adult in good health. Sequenced material: peripheral blood, taken on day 0 of AZD1222 vaccination. The chain is built from TRBV30 and TRBJ2-5; no clear D gene. CDR3 sequence: CAWSARRGETQYF. CDR3 DNA sequence: TGTGCCTGGAGTGCCAGGAGAGGAGAGACCCAGTACTTC.